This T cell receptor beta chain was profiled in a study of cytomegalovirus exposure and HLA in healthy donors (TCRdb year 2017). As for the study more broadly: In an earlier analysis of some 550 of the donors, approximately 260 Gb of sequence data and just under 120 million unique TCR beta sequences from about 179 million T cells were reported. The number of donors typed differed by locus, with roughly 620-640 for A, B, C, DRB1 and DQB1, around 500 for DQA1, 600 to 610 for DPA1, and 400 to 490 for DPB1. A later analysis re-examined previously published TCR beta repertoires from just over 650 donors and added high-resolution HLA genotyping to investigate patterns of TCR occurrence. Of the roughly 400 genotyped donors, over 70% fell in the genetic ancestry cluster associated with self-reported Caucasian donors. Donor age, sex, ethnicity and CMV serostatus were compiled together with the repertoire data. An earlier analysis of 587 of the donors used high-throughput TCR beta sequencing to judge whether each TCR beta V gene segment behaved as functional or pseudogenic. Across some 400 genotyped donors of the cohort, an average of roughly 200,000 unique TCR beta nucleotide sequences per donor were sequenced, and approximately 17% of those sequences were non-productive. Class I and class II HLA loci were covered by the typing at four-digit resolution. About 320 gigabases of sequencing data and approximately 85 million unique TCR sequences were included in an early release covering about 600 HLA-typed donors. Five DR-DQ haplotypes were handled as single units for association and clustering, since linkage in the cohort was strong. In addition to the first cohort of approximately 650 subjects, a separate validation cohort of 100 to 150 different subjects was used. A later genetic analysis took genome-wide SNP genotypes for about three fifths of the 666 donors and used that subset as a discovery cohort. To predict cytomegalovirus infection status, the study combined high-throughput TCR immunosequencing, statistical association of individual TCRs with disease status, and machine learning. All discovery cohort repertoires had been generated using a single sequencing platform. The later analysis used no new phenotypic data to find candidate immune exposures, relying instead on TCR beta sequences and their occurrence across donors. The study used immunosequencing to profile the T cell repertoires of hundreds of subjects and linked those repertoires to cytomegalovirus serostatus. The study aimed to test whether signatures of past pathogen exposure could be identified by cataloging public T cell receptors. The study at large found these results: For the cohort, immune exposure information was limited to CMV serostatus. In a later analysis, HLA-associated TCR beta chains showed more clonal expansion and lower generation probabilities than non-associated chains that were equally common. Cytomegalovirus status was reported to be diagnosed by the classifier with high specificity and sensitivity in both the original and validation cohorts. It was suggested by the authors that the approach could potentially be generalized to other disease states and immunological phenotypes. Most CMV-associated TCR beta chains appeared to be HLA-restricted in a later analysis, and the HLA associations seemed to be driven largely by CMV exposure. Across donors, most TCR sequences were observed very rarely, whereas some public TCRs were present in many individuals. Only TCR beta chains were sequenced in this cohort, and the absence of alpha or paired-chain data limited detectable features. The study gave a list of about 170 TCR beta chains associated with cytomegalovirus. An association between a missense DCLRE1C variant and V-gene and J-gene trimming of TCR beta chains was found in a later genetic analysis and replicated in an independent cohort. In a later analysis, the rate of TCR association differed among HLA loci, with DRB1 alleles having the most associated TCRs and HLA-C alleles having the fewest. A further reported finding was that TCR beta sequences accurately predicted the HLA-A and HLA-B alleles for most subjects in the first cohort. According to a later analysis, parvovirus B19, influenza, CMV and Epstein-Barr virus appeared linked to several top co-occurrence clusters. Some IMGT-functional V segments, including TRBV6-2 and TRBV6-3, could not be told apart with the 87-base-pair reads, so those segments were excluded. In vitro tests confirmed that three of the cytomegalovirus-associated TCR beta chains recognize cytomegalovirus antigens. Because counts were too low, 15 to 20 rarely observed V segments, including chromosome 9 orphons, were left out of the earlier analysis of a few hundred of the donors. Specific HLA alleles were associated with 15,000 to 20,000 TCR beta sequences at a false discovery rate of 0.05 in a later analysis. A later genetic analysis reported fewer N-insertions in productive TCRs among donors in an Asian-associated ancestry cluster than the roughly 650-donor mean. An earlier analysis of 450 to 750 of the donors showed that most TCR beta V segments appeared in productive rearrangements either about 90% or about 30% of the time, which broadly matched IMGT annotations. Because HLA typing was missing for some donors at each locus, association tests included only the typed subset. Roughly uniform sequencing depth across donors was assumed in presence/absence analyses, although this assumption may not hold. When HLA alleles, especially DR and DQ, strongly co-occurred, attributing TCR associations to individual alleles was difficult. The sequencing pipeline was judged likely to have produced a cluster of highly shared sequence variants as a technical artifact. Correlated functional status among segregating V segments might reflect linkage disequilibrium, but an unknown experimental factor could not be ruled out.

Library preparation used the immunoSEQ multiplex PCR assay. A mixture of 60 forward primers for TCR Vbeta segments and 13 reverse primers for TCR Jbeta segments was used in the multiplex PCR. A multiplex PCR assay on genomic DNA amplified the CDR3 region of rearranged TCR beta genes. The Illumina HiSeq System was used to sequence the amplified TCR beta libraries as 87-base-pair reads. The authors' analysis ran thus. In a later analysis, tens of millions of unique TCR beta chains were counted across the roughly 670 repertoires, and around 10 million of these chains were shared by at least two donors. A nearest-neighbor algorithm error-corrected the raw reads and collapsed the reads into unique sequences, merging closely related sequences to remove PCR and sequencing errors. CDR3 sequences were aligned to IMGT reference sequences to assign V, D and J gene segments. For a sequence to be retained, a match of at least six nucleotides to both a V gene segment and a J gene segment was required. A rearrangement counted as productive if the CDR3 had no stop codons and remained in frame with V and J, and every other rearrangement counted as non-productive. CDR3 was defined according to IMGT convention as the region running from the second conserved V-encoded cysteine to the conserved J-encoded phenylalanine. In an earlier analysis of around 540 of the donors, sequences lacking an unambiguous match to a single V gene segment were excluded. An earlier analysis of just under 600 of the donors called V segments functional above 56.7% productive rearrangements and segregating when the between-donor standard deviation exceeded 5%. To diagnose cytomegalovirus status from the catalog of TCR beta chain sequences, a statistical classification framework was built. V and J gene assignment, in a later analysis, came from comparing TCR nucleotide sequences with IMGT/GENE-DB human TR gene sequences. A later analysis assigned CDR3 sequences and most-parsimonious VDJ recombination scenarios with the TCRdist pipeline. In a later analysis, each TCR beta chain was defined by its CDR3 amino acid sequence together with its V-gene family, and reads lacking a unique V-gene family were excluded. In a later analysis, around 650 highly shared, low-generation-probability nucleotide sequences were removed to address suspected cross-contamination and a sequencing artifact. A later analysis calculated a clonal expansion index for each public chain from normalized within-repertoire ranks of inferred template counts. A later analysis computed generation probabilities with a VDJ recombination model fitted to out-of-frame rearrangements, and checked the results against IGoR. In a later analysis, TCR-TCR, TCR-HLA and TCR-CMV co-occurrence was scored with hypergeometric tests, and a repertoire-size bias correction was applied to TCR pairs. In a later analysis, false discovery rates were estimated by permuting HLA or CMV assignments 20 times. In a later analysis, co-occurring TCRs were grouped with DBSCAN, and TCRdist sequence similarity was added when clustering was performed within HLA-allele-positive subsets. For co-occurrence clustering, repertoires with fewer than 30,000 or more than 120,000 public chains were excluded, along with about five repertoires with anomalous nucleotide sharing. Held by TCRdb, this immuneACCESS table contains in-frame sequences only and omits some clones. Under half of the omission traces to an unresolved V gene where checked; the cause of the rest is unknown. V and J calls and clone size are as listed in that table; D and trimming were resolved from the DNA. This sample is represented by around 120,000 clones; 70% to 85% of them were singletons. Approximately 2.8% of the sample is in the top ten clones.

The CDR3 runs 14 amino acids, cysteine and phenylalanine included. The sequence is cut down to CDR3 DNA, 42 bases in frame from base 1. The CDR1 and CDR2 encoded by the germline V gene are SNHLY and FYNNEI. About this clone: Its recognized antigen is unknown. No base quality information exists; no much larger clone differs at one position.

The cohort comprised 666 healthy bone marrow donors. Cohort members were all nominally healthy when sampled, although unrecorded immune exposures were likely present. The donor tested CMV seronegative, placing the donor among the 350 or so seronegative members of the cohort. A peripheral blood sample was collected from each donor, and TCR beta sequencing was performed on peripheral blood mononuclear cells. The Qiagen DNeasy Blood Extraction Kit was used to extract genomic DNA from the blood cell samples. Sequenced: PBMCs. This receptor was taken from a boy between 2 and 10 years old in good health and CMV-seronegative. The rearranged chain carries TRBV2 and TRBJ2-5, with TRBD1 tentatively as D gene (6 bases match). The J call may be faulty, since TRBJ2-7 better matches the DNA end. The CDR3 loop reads CASSDGTLTYEQYF. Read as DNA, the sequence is TGTGCCAGCAGTGATGGGACATTAACCTACGAGCAGTACTTC.